These 6 T cell receptor beta chains share one sample of origin, sequenced in a study of blood T cell repertoires in COVID-19. Libraries were prepared by immunoSEQ multiplex PCR; TCRdb keeps only in-frame clonotypes and omits some of them. The table shows approximately 140,000 clones, with approximately 80% occurring only once. The sequenced material came from peripheral blood. These receptors were collected from a man aged 65 to 85 with acute or convalescent COVID-19.

The chain recombines TRBV27 with TRBJ2-1, with 9 positions matching TRBD2. Germline V lookup: CDR1 MNHEY, CDR2 SMNVEV (reference sequence). CDR3 length: 14 amino acids. The trim removed 10 bases at V and 9 bases at J, leaving 13 bases unmatched. CDR3 loop: CATTLAGGGGEQFF. DNA of the CDR3: TGTGCCACCACCCTCGCGGGGGGGGGAGGTGAGCAGTTCTTC.

This clone was detected only once. This chain links TRBV5-1 with TRBJ2-5; unclear D gene. V was trimmed by 0 bases and J by 2 bases, leaving 8 bases between them. Germline V CDR1 and CDR2: SGHRS, YFSETQ. The CDR3 is 14 residues long. The CDR3 sequence: CASSLGASQETQYF. The CDR3 DNA reads TGCGCCAGCAGCTTGGGGGCATCGCAAGAGACCCAGTACTTC.

As for this clone: The same CDR3 arises from other DNA sequences in this sample as well. The chain recombines TRBV9 with TRBJ1-4; D may be TRBD1 (5 bases). V lost 0 bases, J lost 8 bases, and 14 bases lay in between. Germline V gene data show CDR1 as SGDLS and CDR2 as YYNGEE. The CDR3 totals 15 residues. CDR3 coding DNA: TGTGCCAGCAGCGTAGCTGCAGGGCTGGGCGAAAAACTGTTTTTT. This codes for CASSVAAGLGEKLFF.

This clone has a single count. The chain is built from TRBV5-8 and TRBJ2-1, with 8 bases aligning to TRBD2. The V gene end was trimmed by 0 bases and the J gene end by 7 bases; junction bases not matched to a gene: 6. CDR1 and CDR2 from the germline V gene are SGHTS and YDEGEE. The CDR3 is 15 amino acids. CDR3 nucleotide sequence: TGTGCCAGCAGCTTGGTCGGGAGGGGTGGAAATGAGCAGTTCTTC. This translates into CASSLVGRGGNEQFF.

This chain's CDR3 is CASSTRGQPQHF. The CDR3 DNA sequence: TGTGCCAGCAGCACGCGGGGTCAGCCCCAGCATTTT. The V gene is TRBV7-8, the J gene TRBJ1-5; D uncertain. The germline CDR1 and CDR2 sequences are SGHVS and FQNEAQ. CDR3 length: 12 residues. The V gene lost 5 bases and the J gene lost 6 bases, with 8 bases spanning the gap.

This rearrangement joins TRBV18 to TRBJ2-1; TRBD2 matches 14 bases. CDR3 length: 17 residues. J was trimmed by 8 bases and V by 5 bases; bases with no gene match: 11. The germline V gene encodes CDR1 KGHSH and CDR2 LQKENI. CDR3 sequence reads: CASSAGLAGGRLDEQFF. CDR3 DNA: TGTGCCAGCTCAGCTGGACTAGCGGGGGGTAGGTTGGATGAGCAGTTCTTC.